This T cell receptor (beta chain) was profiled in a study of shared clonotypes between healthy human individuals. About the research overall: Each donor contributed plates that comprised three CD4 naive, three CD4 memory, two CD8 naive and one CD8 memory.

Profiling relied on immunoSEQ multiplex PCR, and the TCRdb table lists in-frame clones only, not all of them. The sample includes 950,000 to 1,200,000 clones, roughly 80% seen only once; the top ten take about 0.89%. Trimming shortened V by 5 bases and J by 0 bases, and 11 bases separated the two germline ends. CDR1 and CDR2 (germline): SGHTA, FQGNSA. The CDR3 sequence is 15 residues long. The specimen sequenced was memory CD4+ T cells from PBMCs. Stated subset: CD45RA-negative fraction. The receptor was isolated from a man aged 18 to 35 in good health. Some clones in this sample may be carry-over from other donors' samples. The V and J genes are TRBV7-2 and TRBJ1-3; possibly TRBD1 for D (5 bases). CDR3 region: CASSASGYSGNTIYF. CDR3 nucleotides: TGTGCCAGCAGCGCCTCAGGGTACTCTGGAAACACCATATATTTT.